The clone carrying this T cell receptor beta chain was observed many times. The antigen is unknown. Using quantitative 5'-RACE with molecular barcodes, the authors made TCR beta libraries. TCRdb itself ran the 5' RACE reads through MiXCR, one entry per CDR3 protein. The profile shows about 240,000 distinct CDR3 sequences, approximately 7.6% of them singletons. The data derive from a study of CD8 T cells in ankylosing spondylitis. Findings of the study overall: A subset of motif variants has previously been described in the synovial fluid and blood of reactive arthritis. Characteristic, it appeared, of ankylosing spondylitis blood was a TCR beta motif of eight highly homologous variants. It was reported that disease-linked clones were significantly enriched in matched ankylosing spondylitis synovial fluid.

V lost 6 bases to trimming and J lost 2 bases; unmatched junction nucleotides: 6. Germline V CDR1 and CDR2: MNHEY, SVGEGT. The length of the CDR3 is 15 residues. This TCR came from a female donor with ankylosing spondylitis or in good health (not recorded which). The V and J genes are TRBV6-2 or TRBV6-3 and TRBJ2-2; 7 positions agree with TRBD1. Sample: blood, either unsorted or a sorted T cell fraction (not recorded which). The CDR3 DNA reads as TGTGCCAGCAGGACTCGACAGGGTAACACCGGGGAGCTGTTTTTT. Encoded protein: CASRTRQGNTGELFF.